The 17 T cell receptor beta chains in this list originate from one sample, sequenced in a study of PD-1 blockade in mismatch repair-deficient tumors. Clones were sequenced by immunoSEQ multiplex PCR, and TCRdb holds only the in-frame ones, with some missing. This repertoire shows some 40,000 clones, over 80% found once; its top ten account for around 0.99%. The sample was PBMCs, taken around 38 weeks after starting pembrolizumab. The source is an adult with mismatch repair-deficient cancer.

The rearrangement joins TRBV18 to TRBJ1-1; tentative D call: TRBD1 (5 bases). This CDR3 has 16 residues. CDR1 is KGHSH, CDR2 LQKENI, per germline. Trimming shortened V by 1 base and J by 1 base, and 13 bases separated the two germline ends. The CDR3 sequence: CASSPRGLSPNTEAFF. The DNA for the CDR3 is TGTGCCAGCTCACCACGGGGACTATCACCGAACACTGAAGCTTTCTTT.

This chain's CDR3 is CASSSLLTGIDQPQHF. For the CDR3, the DNA is TGTGCCAGCAGTTCGCTGCTAACAGGGATCGATCAGCCCCAGCATTTT. The V call is TRBV27, the J call TRBJ1-5; D is perhaps TRBD1 (6 bases). This CDR3 region has 16 residues. CDR1 and CDR2 (germline): MNHEY, SMNVEV (reference sequence). V was pared by 4 bases and J by 5 bases, with 18 bases between.

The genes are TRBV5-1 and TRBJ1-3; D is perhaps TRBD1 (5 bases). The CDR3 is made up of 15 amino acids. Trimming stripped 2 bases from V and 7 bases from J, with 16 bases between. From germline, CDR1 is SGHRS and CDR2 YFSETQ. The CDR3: CASSFERGGDNTIYF. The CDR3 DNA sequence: TGCGCCAGCAGCTTCGAACGGGGGGGAGACAACACCATATATTTT.

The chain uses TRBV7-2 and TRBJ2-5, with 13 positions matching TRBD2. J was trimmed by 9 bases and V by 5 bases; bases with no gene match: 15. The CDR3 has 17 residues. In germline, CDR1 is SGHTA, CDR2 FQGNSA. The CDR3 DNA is TGTGCCAGCAGCCTGGGACTAGCGGGGTTGGGGCAGGGGGCCCAGTACTTC. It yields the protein CASSLGLAGLGQGAQYF. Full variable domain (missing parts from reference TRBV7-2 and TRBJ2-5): GAGVSQSPSNKVTEKGKDVELRCDPISGHTALYWYRQSLGQGLEFLIYFQGNSAPDKSGLPSDRFSAERTGGSVSTLTIQRTQQEDSAVYLCASSLGLAGLGQGAQYFGPGTRLLVL.

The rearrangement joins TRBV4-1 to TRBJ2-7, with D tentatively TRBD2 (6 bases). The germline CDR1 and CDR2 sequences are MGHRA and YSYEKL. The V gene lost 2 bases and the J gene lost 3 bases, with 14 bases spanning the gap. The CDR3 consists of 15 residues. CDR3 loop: CASSQRMDGGYEQYF. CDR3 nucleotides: TGCGCCAGCAGCCAAAGGATGGACGGGGGCTACGAGCAGTACTTC.

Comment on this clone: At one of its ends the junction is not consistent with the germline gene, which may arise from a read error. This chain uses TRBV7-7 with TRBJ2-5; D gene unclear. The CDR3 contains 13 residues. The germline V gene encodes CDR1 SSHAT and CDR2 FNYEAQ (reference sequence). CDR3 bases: TGTGCTAGCAGCTTAGCCAGGATTGAGACCCAGTACTTC. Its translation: CASSLARIETQYF.

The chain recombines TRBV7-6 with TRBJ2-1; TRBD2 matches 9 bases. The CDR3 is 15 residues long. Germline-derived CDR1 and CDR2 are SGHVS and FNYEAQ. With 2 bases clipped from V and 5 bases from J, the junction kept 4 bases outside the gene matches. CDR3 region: CASSLWASGDNEQFF. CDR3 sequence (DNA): TGTGCCAGCAGCTTATGGGCTAGCGGGGACAATGAGCAGTTCTTC.

For the CDR3, the DNA is TGTGCCAGTAGTCTTCAGGGAAAACAAGAGACCCAGTACTTC. Its translation is CASSLQGKQETQYF. The chain joins TRBV19 to TRBJ2-5, with a possible D match to TRBD1 (5 bases). The CDR3 has 14 amino acids. Germline-derived CDR1 and CDR2 are LNHDA and SQIVND (reference sequence). Trimming pared 5 bases from V and 2 bases from J, leaving 12 bases between. Full variable domain (outside the CDR3, taken from reference TRBV19 and TRBJ2-5): DGGITQSPKYLFRKEGQNVTLSCEQNLNHDAMYWYRQDPGQGLRLIYYSQIVNDFQKGDIAEGYSVSREKKESFPLTVTSAQKNPTAFYLCASSLQGKQETQYFGPGTRLLVL.

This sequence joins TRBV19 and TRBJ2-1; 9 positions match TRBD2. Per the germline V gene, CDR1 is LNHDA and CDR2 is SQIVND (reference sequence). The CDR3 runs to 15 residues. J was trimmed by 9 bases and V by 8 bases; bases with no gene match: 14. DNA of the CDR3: TGTGCCAGTGGTAGTTGGAGGACTAGCGTCGGTGAGCAGTTCTTC. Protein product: CASGSWRTSVGEQFF. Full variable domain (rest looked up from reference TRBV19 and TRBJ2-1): DGGITQSPKYLFRKEGQNVTLSCEQNLNHDAMYWYRQDPGQGLRLIYYSQIVNDFQKGDIAEGYSVSREKKESFPLTVTSAQKNPTAFYLCASGSWRTSVGEQFFGPGTRLTVL.

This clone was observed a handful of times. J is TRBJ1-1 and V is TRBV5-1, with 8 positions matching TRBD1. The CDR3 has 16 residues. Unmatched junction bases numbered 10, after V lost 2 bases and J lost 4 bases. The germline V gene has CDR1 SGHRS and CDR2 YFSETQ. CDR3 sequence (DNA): TGCGCCAGCAGCTTCCAGGGACAGGAGGCAGGCACTGAAGCTTTCTTT. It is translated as CASSFQGQEAGTEAFF. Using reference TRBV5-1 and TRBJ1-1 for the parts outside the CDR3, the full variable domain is KAGVTQTPRYLIKTRGQQVTLSCSPISGHRSVSWYQQTPGQGLQFLFEYFSETQRNKGNFPGRFSGRQFSNSRSEMNVSTLELGDSALYLCASSFQGQEAGTEAFFGQGTRLTVV.

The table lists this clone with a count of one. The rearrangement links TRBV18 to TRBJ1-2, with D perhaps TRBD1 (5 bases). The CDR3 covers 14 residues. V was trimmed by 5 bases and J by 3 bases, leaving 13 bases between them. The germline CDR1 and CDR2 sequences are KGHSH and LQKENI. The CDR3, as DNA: TGTGCCAGCTCATCCGGGACTTTCGACTATGGCTACACCTTC. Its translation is CASSSGTFDYGYTF. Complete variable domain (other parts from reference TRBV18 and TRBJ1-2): NAGVMQNPRHLVRRRGQEARLRCSPMKGHSHVYWYRQLPEEGLKFMVYLQKENIIDESGMPKERFSAEFPKEGPSILRIQQVVRGDSAAYFCASSSGTFDYGYTFGSGTRLTVV.

CDR3 in amino acids: CAISGGGALSGNTIYF. The CDR3 DNA sequence: TGTGCCATCAGTGGGGGCGGGGCCCTCTCTGGAAACACCATATATTTT. This chain links TRBV10-3 with TRBJ1-3; possible D gene TRBD1, 5 bases. V was trimmed by 4 bases and J by 0 bases, leaving 13 bases between them. The CDR3 totals 16 residues. Germline CDR1 is ENHRY and CDR2 is SYGVKD.

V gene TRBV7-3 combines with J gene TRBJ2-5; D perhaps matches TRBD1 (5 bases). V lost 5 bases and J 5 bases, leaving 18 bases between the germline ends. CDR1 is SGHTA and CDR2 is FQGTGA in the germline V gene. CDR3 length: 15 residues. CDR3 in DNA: TGTGCCAGCAGCCCTATAGTGGGGCGCGAGGAGACCCAGTACTTC. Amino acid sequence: CASSPIVGREETQYF.

The chain's CDR3 is CSARQVTQYF. The CDR3 DNA reads as TGCAGTGCTAGGCAGGTGACGCAGTATTTT. V and J are TRBV20-1 and TRBJ2-3; D gene uncertain. CDR1 and CDR2 (germline): DFQATT, SNEGSKA (reference sequence). Trimming shortened V by 3 bases and J by 9 bases, and 7 bases separated the two germline ends. This CDR3 spans 10 amino acids.

The CDR3: CASRTGNIYFMSSPLHF. The CDR3 DNA reads TGTGCCAGCAGGACCGGGAACATCTACTTCATGAGTTCACCCCTCCACTTT. The chain joins TRBV21-1 to TRBJ1-6. TRBV21-1 is marked as a pseudogene. This CDR3 has 17 residues.

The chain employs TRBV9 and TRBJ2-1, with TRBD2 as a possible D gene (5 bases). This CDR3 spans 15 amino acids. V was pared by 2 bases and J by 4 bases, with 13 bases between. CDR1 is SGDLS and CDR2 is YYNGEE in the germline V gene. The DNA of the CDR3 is TGTGCCAGCAGCGTGGACGGGAATGGTTACAATGAGCAGTTCTTC. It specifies CASSVDGNGYNEQFF.

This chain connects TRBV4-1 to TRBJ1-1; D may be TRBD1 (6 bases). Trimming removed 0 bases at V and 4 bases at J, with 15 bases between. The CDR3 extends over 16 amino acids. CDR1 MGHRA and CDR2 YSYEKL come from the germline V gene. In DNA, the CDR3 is TGCGCCAGCAGCCAAGATTGGGCGGTAGGGGGCACTGAAGCTTTCTTT. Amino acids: CASSQDWAVGGTEAFF.